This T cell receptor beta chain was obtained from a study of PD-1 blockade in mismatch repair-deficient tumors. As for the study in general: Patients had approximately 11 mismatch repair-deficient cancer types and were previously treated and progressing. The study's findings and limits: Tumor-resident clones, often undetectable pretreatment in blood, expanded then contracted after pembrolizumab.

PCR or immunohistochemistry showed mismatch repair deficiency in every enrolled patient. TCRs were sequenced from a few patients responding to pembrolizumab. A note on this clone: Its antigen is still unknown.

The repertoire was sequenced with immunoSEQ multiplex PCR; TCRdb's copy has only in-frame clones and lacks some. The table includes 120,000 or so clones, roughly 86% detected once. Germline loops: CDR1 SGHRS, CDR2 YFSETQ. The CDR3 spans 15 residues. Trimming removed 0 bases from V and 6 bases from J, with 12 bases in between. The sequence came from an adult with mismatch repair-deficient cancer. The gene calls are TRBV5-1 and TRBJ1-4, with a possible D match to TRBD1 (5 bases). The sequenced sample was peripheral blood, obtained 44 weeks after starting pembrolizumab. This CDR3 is CASSLVAGSHEKLFF. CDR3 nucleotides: TGCGCCAGCAGCTTGGTGGCAGGGAGTCATGAAAAACTGTTTTTT. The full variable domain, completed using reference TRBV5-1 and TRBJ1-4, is KAGVTQTPRYLIKTRGQQVTLSCSPISGHRSVSWYQQTPGQGLQFLFEYFSETQRNKGNFPGRFSGRQFSNSRSEMNVSTLELGDSALYLCASSLVAGSHEKLFFGSGTQLSVL.